Listed here is a single TCR beta chain. Its target is not known. This sample was included in a study of cytomegalovirus exposure and HLA in healthy donors. Overall study results and limits: In vitro, a few CMV-associated chains proved specific for CMV antigens.

The trim removed 2 bases at V and 13 bases at J, leaving 5 bases unmatched. This CDR3 is built from 13 residues. Germline CDR1 and CDR2: MRHNA and SNTAGT. Clones were sequenced by immunoSEQ multiplex PCR, and TCRdb holds only the in-frame ones, with some missing. The sample contains some 130,000 clones, 85% to 90% of which appear only once. The genes are TRBV6-4 and TRBJ2-2; 9 nucleotides agree with TRBD1. The clonotype was recovered from a woman aged 18 to 35 in good health and CMV-seronegative. Material for sequencing was PBMCs. The CDR3 sequence is CASSDPGQGVLFF. CDR3 coding DNA: TGTGCCAGCAGTGACCCGGGACAGGGAGTGCTGTTTTTT.